This entry features one TCR beta chain sequence. Its antigen is undetermined. Distinct nucleotide sequences in the sample also encode this CDR3. As to treatment: about 20 received Ad26.COV2.S at low or high dose, single or two shots; five or six received placebo; per-sample allocation not given. Day 63 after the first vaccine or placebo injection was the time point for sampling. The individual, an adult aged 18-55 years, was a donor in Boston. This specimen comes from a study of Ad26.COV2.S vaccination and SARS-CoV-2 variants. As for the study in general: Dosing was one shot or two shots 56 days apart. Whole-study results and caveats: Once vaccination had occurred, spike-specific CD8+ and CD4+ T cell responses reportedly showed substantial breadth.

The data were produced by immunoSEQ multiplex PCR, yet TCRdb's version contains in-frame clones alone and is incomplete. The sample has roughly 700,000 clones; around 90% are singletons. The receptor was derived from a person aged 18 to 59 who received the Ad26.COV2.S COVID-19 vaccine or a placebo. This specimen consisted of peripheral blood, obtained in a trial of Ad26.COV2.S vaccine versus placebo.

The CDR3 sequence is CASSLGRETQYF. CDR3 in DNA: TGTGCCAGCAGCTTAGGTCGGGAGACCCAGTACTTC. The J gene is TRBJ2-5, the V gene TRBV7-9; the D is unclear. Germline loops: CDR1 SEHNR, CDR2 FQNEAQ (reference sequence). V was cut by 1 base and J by 5 bases, with 5 bases left in between. The CDR3 length is 12 residues.